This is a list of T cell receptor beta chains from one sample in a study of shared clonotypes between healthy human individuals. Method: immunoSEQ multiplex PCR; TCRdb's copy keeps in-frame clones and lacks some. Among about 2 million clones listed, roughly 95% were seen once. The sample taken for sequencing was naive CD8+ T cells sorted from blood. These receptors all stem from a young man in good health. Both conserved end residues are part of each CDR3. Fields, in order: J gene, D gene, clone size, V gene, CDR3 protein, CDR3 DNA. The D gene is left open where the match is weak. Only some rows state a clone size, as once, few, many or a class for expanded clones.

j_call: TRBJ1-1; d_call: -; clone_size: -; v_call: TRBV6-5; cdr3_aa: CASSPANTEAFF; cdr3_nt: TGTGCCAGCAGTCCAGCCAACACTGAAGCTTTCTTT
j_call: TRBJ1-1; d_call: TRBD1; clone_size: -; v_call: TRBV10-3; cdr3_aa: CAINDPGQGNTEAFF; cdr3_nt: TGTGCCATCAACGACCCGGGACAGGGGAACACTGAAGCTTTCTTT
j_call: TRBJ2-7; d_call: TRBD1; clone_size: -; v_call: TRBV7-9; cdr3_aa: CASSNQGAGEQYF; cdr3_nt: TGTGCCAGCAGCAACCAGGGGGCGGGCGAGCAGTACTTC
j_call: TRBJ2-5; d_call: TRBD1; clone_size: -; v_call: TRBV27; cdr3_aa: CASSFGQGWETQYF; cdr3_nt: TGTGCCAGCAGTTTTGGACAGGGCTGGGAGACCCAGTACTTC
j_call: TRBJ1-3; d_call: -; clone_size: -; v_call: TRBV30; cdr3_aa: CAWSPVGGNTIYF; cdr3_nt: TGTGCCTGGAGTCCCGTCGGGGGAAACACCATATATTTT
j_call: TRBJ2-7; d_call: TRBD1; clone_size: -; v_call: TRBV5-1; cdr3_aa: CASSQRQGWGPYEQYF; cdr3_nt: TGCGCCAGCAGCCAAAGACAGGGCTGGGGCCCCTACGAGCAGTACTTC
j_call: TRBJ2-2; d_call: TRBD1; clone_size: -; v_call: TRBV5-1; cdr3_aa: CASSWTGGINGELFF; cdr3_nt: TGCGCCAGCAGCTGGACAGGGGGCATAAACGGGGAGCTGTTTTTT
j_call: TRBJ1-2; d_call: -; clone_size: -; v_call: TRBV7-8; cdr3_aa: CASTLAGVLGYGYTF; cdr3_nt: TGTGCCAGCACCCTGGCTGGGGTTTTGGGCTATGGCTACACCTTC
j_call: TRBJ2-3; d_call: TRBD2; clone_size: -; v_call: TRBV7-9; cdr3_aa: CASSPLAGAPTDTQYF; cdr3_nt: TGTGCCAGCAGCCCATTAGCGGGGGCCCCCACAGATACGCAGTATTTT
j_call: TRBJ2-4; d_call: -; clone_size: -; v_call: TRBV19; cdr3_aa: CASSIPGRTPKNIQYF; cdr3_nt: TGTGCCAGTAGTATCCCTGGTAGGACGCCGAAAAACATTCAGTACTTC
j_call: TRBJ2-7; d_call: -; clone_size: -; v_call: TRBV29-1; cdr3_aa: CSVVAGPYEQYF; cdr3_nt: TGCAGCGTTGTGGCAGGGCCCTACGAGCAGTACTTC
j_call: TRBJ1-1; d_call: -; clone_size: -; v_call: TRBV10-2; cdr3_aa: CASSAGSTEAFF; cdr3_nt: TGCGCCAGCAGCGCGGGATCCACTGAAGCTTTCTTT
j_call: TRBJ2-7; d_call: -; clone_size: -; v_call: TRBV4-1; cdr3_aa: CASSQDLAYEQYF; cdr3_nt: TGCGCCAGCAGCCAAGATTTAGCTTACGAGCAGTACTTC
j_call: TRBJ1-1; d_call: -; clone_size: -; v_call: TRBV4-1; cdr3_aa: CASSQNTLNTEAFF; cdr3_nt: TGCGCCAGCAGCCAAAACACCCTGAACACTGAAGCTTTCTTT
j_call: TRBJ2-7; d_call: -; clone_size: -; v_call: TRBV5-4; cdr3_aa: CASSWNNPYEQYF; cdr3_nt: TGTGCCAGCAGCTGGAACAACCCTTACGAGCAGTACTTC
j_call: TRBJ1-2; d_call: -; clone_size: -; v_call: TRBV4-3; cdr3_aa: CASSQDHVLGQSWGYGYTF; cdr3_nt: TGCGCCAGCAGCCAAGATCATGTCCTTGGACAGTCTTGGGGCTATGGCTACACCTTC
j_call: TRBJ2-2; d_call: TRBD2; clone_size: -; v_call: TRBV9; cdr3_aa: CASSAGGRSPGELFF; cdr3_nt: TGTGCCAGCAGCGCGGGAGGAAGGTCCCCCGGGGAGCTGTTTTTT
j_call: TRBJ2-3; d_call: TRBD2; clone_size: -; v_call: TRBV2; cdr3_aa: CASRITSGGTDTQYF; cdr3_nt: TGTGCCAGCAGGATCACTAGCGGGGGTACAGATACGCAGTATTTT
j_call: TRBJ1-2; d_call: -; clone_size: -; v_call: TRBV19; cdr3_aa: CASSIWARTAYGYTF; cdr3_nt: TGTGCCAGTAGTATATGGGCTCGGACGGCTTATGGCTACACCTTC
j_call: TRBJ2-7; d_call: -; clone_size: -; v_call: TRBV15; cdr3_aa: CATRAGASYEQYF; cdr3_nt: TGTGCCACCAGGGCAGGGGCGTCCTACGAGCAGTACTTC
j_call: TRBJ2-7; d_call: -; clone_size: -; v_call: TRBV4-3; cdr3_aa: CASSQDWEGLSYEQYF; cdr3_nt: TGCGCCAGCAGCCAAGATTGGGAAGGGCTTTCCTACGAGCAGTACTTC
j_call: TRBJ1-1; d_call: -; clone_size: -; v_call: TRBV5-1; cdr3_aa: CASSSDIMNTEAFF; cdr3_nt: TGCGCCAGCAGCTCGGACATTATGAACACTGAAGCTTTCTTT
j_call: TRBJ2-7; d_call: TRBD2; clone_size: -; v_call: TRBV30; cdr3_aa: CAWSTGGDHEQYF; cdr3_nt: TGTGCCTGGAGTACGGGAGGGGACCACGAGCAGTACTTC
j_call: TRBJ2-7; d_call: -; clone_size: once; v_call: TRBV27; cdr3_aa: CASKRSSASYEQYF; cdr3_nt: TGTGCCAGCAAGCGGTCGAGCGCCTCCTACGAGCAGTACTTC
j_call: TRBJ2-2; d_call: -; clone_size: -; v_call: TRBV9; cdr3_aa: CASSVDGAGGELFF; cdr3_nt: TGTGCCAGCAGCGTAGACGGGGCGGGCGGGGAGCTGTTTTTT
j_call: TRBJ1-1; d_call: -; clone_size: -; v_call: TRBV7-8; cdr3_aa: CASSPNLQGWGDTEAFF; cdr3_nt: TGTGCCAGCAGCCCTAACCTACAGGGCTGGGGGGACACTGAAGCTTTCTTT
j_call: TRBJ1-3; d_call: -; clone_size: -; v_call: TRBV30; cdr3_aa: CAWTIGSGNTIYF; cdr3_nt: TGTGCCTGGACAATAGGCTCTGGAAACACCATATATTTT
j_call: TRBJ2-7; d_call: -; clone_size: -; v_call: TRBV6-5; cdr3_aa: CASSYSSGQVSYEQYF; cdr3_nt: TGTGCCAGCAGTTACTCTTCTGGGCAGGTCTCCTACGAGCAGTACTTC
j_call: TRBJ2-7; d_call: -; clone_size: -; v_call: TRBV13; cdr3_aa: CASSPEDSYEQYF; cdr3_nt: TGTGCCAGCAGCCCCGAGGACAGCTACGAGCAGTACTTC
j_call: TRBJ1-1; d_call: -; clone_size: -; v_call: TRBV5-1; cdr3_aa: CASNEGVGTEAFF; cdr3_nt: TGCGCCAGTAATGAGGGGGTGGGCACTGAAGCTTTCTTT
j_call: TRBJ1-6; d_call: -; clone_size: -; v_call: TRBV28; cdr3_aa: CASSSLRVGGNSPLHF; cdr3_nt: TGTGCCAGCAGTAGCCTGAGGGTGGGGGGGAATTCACCCCTCCACTTT
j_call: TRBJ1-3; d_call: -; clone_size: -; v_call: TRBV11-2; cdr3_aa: CATGPGGNTIYF; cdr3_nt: TGTGCCACCGGGCCCGGGGGAAACACCATATATTTT
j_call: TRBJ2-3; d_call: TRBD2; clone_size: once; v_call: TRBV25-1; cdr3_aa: CASSALGGGSDTQYF; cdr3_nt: TGTGCCAGCAGTGCCCTCGGGGGGGGGTCAGATACGCAGTATTTT
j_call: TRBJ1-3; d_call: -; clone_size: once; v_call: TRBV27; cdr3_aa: CASRSPAGNTIYF; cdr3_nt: TGTGCCAGCAGGTCACCGGCGGGAAACACCATATATTTT
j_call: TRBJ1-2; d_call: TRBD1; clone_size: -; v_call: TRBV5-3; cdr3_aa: CARRPGTGNGYTF; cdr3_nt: TGTGCCAGAAGACCCGGGACAGGGAATGGCTACACCTTC
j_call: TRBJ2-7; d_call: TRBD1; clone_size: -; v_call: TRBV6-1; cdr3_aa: CASSEGQGDSYEQYF; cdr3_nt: TGTGCCAGCAGTGAAGGACAGGGGGACTCCTACGAGCAGTACTTC
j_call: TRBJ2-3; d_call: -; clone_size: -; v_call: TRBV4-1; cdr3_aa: CASSQDPVPSTDTQYF; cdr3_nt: TGCGCCAGCAGCCAAGATCCGGTCCCTAGCACAGATACGCAGTATTTT
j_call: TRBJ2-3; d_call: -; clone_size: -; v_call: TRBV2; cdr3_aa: CASSGIWGEGTDTQYF; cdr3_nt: TGTGCCAGCAGTGGGATTTGGGGGGAGGGCACAGATACGCAGTATTTT
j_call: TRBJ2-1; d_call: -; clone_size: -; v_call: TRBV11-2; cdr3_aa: CASSLVSAGWNEQFF; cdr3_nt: TGTGCCAGCAGCTTAGTTTCGGCAGGGTGGAATGAGCAGTTCTTC
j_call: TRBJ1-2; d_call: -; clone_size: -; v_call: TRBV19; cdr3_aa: CASTDHTYYGYTF; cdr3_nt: TGTGCCAGTACCGACCATACCTACTATGGCTACACCTTC
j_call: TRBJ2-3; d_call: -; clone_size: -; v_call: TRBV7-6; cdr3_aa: CASSTIRDNSVPSTDTQYF; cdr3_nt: TGTGCCAGCAGCACAATCCGGGACAATAGTGTCCCTAGCACAGATACGCAGTATTTT
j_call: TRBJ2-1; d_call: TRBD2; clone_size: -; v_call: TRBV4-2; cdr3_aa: CASSYTAGGIDEQFF; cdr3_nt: TGTGCCAGCAGCTATACCGCGGGGGGCATCGATGAGCAGTTCTTC
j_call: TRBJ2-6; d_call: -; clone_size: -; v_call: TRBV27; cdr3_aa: CASRGLQRGANVLTF; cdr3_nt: TGTGCCAGCAGAGGCCTCCAGCGAGGGGCCAACGTCCTGACTTTC
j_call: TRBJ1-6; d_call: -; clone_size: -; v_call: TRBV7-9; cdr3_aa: CASSFYLGDSPLHF; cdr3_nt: TGTGCCAGCAGCTTTTATTTAGGGGATTCACCCCTCCACTTT
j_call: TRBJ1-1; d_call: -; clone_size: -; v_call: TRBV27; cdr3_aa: CASSLSPMRTEAFF; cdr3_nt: TGTGCCAGCAGTTTAAGCCCGATGCGCACTGAAGCTTTCTTT
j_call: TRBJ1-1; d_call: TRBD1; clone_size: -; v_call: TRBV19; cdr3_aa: CASRYTGALAEAFF; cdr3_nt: TGTGCCAGTAGATACACAGGGGCGCTCGCTGAAGCTTTCTTT
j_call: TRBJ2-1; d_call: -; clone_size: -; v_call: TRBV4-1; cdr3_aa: CASSQESGWNEQFF; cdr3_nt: TGCGCCAGCAGCCAAGAATCCGGCTGGAATGAGCAGTTCTTC
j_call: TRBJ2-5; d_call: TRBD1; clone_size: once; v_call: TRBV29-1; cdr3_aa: CSTHIQGEETQYF; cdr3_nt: TGCAGCACTCACATACAGGGGGAAGAGACCCAGTACTTC
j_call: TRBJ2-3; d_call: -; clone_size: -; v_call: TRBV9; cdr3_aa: CASSVGGLYTDTQYF; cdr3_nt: TGTGCCAGCAGCGTAGGTGGACTCTACACAGATACGCAGTATTTT
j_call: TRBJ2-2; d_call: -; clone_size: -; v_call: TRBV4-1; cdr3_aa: CASTHPSGELFF; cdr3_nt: TGCGCCAGCACTCACCCATCTGGGGAGCTGTTTTTT
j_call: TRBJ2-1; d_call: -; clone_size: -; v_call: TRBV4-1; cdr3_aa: CASSPASVPTALHEQFF; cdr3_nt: TGCGCCAGCAGCCCCGCTAGCGTACCGACTGCGTTGCATGAGCAGTTCTTC
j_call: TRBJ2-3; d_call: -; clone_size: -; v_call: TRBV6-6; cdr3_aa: CASSQGPGTDTQYF; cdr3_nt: TGTGCCAGCAGCCAGGGCCCTGGCACAGATACGCAGTATTTT
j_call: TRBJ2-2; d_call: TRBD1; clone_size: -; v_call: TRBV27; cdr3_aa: CASSIMGQLNTGELFF; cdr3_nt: TGTGCCAGCAGTATAATGGGACAGTTGAACACCGGGGAGCTGTTTTTT
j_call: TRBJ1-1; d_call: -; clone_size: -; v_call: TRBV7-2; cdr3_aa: CASSLGLMLNTEAFF; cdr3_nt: TGTGCCAGCAGCTTAGGTCTTATGTTGAACACTGAAGCTTTCTTT